This TCR beta chain was recorded in a study of CD8+CD57+ T cells in acquired aplastic anemia (dated by TCRdb to 2016 to 2019). In terms of the full investigation: Extracted DNA from sorted CD4+ and CD8+ cells averaged approximately 3 ug, ranging from roughly 0.17 to 27.4 ug. CD8+CD57+ expansion was defined as a frequency above the mean frequency observed in healthy subjects.

Expansion of CD8+CD57+ cells had been shown by flow cytometry in the patients chosen for sequencing. All patients had severe acquired aplastic anemia diagnosed by International Study of Aplastic Anemia and Agranulocytosis and Camitta criteria. No therapy had been received by the patients at the time of blood sampling. TCR repertoires of sorted CD4+ and CD8+ blood T cells from severe aplastic anemia patients and healthy subjects were deep-sequenced in the study. Patients were enrolled in the USA under clinicaltrials.gov protocols 00001620, 01623167, 00001397, 00071045, 00081523 and 00961064. Ficoll-Paque density gradient centrifugation was used to isolate peripheral blood mononuclear cells. CD4+ and CD8+ T cells were sorted by FACS or magnetic beads before DNA extraction. Genomic DNA was used as template for profiling of TCR beta VDJ combinations and CDR3 sequences. An Illumina HiSeq 2000 was the platform used for TCR repertoire sequencing. In the original analysis: TRBV/TRBJ rearrangement plots, CDR3 size and DJ length profiles, and Simpson's diversity index were used to evaluate the repertoires. The most abundant DNA sequence in the deep sequencing data was defined as the immunodominant clone. CDR3 amino acid sequences were screened for sharing across subjects and were compared with published repertoires and the VDJdb database. The public sequencing data were trimmed at Q25 with fastp and processed into clonotypes with MiXCR by TCRdb, which kept only in-frame beta chains. CDR3 protein sequences are deduplicated, and each keeps its most common genes and DNA. TCRdb's processing, not the authors', yielded these V and J calls. Within this sample are around 200,000 distinct CDR3 sequences, with about half of them counted one time only. The top ten constitute approximately 20% of the sample.

In the case of this clonotype: What antigen it recognizes has not been identified. No per-base quality is available; no much larger clone lies one base away.

Relative to germline, V is missing 6 bases and J is missing 1 base, with 3 bases of the junction outside any gene match. CDR1 is given as DFQATT and CDR2 as SNEGSKA, both from the germline V gene (reference sequence). From the cysteine through the phenylalanine, the CDR3 covers 13 amino acids. The sequence is cut down to CDR3 DNA, 39 bases in frame from base 1. General conclusions and limits of the study: Twenty-nine CD8+ CDR3 sequences were found in both patients and controls but appeared to be highly expressed in patients and within the immunodominant clones of the patients. CD8+ Simpson's diversity did not differ significantly between patients and healthy controls (P=0.060).

The V gene is TRBV20-1 and the J gene is TRBJ1-5; TRBD1 agrees with 7 junctional bases. The TCR sequence derives from a human donor with aplastic anemia. The sample taken for sequencing was sorted CD4+, CD8+, or CD8+CD57+ T cells (not recorded which) from PBMCs. The bases are TGCAGTGCGATGGACAGGAGCAATCAGCCCCAGCATTTT. It specifies CSAMDRSNQPQHF.